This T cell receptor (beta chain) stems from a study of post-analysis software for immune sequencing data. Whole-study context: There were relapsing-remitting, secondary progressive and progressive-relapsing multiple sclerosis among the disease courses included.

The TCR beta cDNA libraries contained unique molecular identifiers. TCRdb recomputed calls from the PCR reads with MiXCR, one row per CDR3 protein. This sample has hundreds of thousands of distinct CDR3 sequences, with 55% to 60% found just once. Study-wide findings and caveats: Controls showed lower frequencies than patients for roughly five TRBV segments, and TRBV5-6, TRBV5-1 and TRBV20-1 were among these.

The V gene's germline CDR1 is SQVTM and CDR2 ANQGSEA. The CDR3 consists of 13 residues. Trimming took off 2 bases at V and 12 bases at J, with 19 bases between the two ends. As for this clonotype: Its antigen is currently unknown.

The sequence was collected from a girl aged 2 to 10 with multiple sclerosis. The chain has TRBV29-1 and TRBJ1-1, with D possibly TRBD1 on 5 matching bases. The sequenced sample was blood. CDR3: CSVETLSQGGPFF. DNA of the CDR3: TGCAGCGTTGAAACGCTCTCCCAGGGAGGACCTTTCTTT.